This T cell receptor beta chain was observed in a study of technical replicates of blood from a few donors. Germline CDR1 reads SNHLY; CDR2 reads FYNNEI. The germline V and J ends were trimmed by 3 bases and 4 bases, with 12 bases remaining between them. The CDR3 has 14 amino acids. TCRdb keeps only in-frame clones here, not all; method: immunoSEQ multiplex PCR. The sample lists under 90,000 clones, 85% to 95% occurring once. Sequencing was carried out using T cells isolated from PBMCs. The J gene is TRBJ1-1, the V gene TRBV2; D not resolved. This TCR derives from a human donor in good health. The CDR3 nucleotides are TGTGCCAGCAGTGACAGGCCAGATGGCACTGAAGCTTTCTTT. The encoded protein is CASSDRPDGTEAFF. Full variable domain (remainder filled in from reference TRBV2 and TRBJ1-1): EPEVTQTPSHQVTQMGQEVILRCVPISNHLYFYWYRQILGQKVEFLVSFYNNEISEKSEIFDDQFSVERPDGSNFTLKIRSTKLEDSAMYFCASSDRPDGTEAFFGQGTRLTVV.